These 26 T cell receptor beta chains were all obtained from the same sample, sequenced in a study of blood T cell repertoires in COVID-19. Method: immunoSEQ multiplex PCR; TCRdb's copy keeps in-frame clones and lacks some. The sample shows about 180,000 clones, about 89% of them seen only once. The sequenced sample consisted of peripheral blood. The receptors originated from a man aged 18 to 29 who had recovered from COVID-19.

The rearrangement uses TRBV15 and TRBJ2-2; the match to TRBD2 covers 11 bases. This CDR3 comprises 18 residues. Germline lookup yields CDR1 LNHNV and CDR2 YYDKDF (reference sequence). V lost 3 bases, J lost 4 bases, and 10 bases stayed unmatched. The CDR3: CATSSLAVLAGVTGELFF. CDR3 coding DNA: TGTGCCACCAGCAGTCTTGCTGTACTAGCGGGAGTCACCGGGGAGCTGTTTTTT.

This chain connects TRBV28 to TRBJ1-5; 12 positions match TRBD1. The CDR3 is 19 amino acids. Germline V CDR1 and CDR2: MDHEN, SYDVKM. Unmatched junction bases numbered 14, after V lost 6 bases and J lost 2 bases. CDR3 amino acids: CASSWAGQGARVGNQPQHF. The CDR3 coding sequence is TGTGCCAGCAGCTGGGCGGGACAGGGGGCGCGGGTGGGCAATCAGCCCCAGCATTTT.

The rearrangement joins TRBV5-1 to TRBJ1-3, with D possibly TRBD1 on 6 matching bases. V lost 5 bases, J lost 0 bases, and 12 bases lay in between. Germline lookup yields CDR1 SGHRS and CDR2 YFSETQ. The CDR3 loop spans 15 amino acids. The CDR3 DNA reads as TGCGCCAGCAGTACTGACAGGAGCTCTGGAAACACCATATATTTT. Its protein product is CASSTDRSSGNTIYF. The full variable domain, its missing parts supplied by reference TRBV5-1 and TRBJ1-3, is KAGVTQTPRYLIKTRGQQVTLSCSPISGHRSVSWYQQTPGQGLQFLFEYFSETQRNKGNFPGRFSGRQFSNSRSEMNVSTLELGDSALYLCASSTDRSSGNTIYFGEGSWLTVV.

This sequence joins TRBV9 and TRBJ2-2; tentative D call: TRBD2 (6 bases). Per germline, CDR1 SGDLS and CDR2 YYNGEE. The CDR3 length is 15 residues. The germline V and J ends were trimmed by 4 bases and 0 bases, with 10 bases remaining between them. The chain's CDR3 is CASSFSGANTGELFF. CDR3 sequence (DNA): TGTGCCAGCAGCTTTAGCGGAGCGAACACCGGGGAGCTGTTTTTT.

This clone was detected ten times or more. The V and J genes are TRBV27 and TRBJ2-5; TRBD1 might be the D (6 bases). The CDR3 has 14 amino acids. The germline V gene encodes CDR1 MNHEY and CDR2 SMNVEV (reference sequence). Trimming pared 4 bases from V and 5 bases from J, leaving 14 bases between. The DNA for the CDR3 is TGTGCCAGCAGTTCCGTACAGGGACGGGAGACCCAGTACTTC. Translating it yields CASSSVQGRETQYF.

V is TRBV6-6 and J is TRBJ2-4, with a tentative D call TRBD1 (6 bases). Germline-derived CDR1 and CDR2 are MNHNY and SVGAGI (reference sequence). The V end was cut by 5 bases, the J end by 0 bases, with 17 bases between. The CDR3 contains 17 residues. The CDR3 region has the DNA TGTGCCAGCAGTCAGCTGGGGACATTGATAGCCAAAAACATTCAGTACTTC. Translation gives CASSQLGTLIAKNIQYF.

This clone was observed once. The J gene is TRBJ2-5, the V gene TRBV7-9, with TRBD2 matching 8 bases. V trimming: 3 bases; J trimming: 1 base; junction bases outside the gene matches: 7. CDR3 length: 16 residues. Germline CDR1 reads SEHNR; CDR2 reads FQNEAQ (reference sequence). This CDR3 is CASSFAGGRAQETQYF. Here the CDR3 DNA reads TGTGCCAGCAGCTTCGCGGGGGGACGGGCCCAAGAGACCCAGTACTTC.

The chain employs TRBV29-1 and TRBJ1-2; D is unresolved. CDR1 and CDR2 from the germline V gene are SQVTM and ANQGSEA. The V end lost 7 bases, the J end lost 8 bases, and 17 bases lay between the germline ends. This CDR3 has 12 amino acids. The DNA for the CDR3 is TGCAGCGGCTTATTGAAGCGTTACGGCTACACCTTC. This translates into CSGLLKRYGYTF.

This chain joins TRBV30 and TRBJ1-4; D is ambiguous. This CDR3 has 18 residues. Between the trimmed V and J ends, which lost 0 bases and 0 bases, there was a span of 17 bases. Germline CDR1 reads GTSNPN; CDR2 reads SVGIG (reference sequence). The chain's CDR3 is CAWSVFLRPTATNEKLFF. DNA of the CDR3: TGTGCCTGGAGTGTATTTTTGCGGCCGACTGCAACTAATGAAAAACTGTTTTTT.

Here the CDR3 reads CASSLGTGGRDTQYF. In DNA form, the CDR3 reads TGTGCCAGCAGCTTAGGGACAGGCGGCCGGGATACGCAGTATTTT. The chain is built from TRBV7-2 and TRBJ2-3; TRBD1 matches 7 bases. Germline V lookup: CDR1 SGHTA, CDR2 FQGNSA. The CDR3 is 15 residues long. J was trimmed by 6 bases and V by 1 base; bases with no gene match: 7. Using reference TRBV7-2 and TRBJ2-3 for the parts outside the CDR3, the full variable domain is GAGVSQSPSNKVTEKGKDVELRCDPISGHTALYWYRQSLGQGLEFLIYFQGNSAPDKSGLPSDRFSAERTGGSVSTLTIQRTQQEDSAVYLCASSLGTGGRDTQYFGPGTRLTVL.

The chain is built from TRBV13 and TRBJ2-3, with TRBD2 matching over 7 bases. The junction had 9 bases not matched to a gene; V was cut back by 4 bases and J by 5 bases. Germline assignment: CDR1 PRHDT and CDR2 FYEKMQ (reference sequence). The CDR3 spans 15 residues. The CDR3 DNA sequence: TGTGCCAGCAGCTCCAGGGACGGGGGGAGAGATACGCAGTATTTT. Its translation is CASSSRDGGRDTQYF.

This clone was found once. The chain joins TRBV15 to TRBJ1-3, with 7 nucleotides matching TRBD1. The germline V gene has CDR1 LNHNV and CDR2 YYDKDF (reference sequence). Trimming removed 4 bases from V and 4 bases from J; junction bases left unmatched: 10. The CDR3 is 16 residues long. In nucleotides, the CDR3 is TGTGCCACCAGCACAGACAGGGATGTTGCAGGAAACACCATATATTTT. Protein: CATSTDRDVAGNTIYF.

The V gene is TRBV6-5, the J gene TRBJ1-1; D remains ambiguous. The length of the CDR3 is 13 residues. V lost 8 bases, J lost 11 bases, and 21 bases lay in between. Germline V gene data show CDR1 as MNHEY and CDR2 as SVGAGI. The CDR3 DNA sequence: TGTGCCAGCGCGAAGGAGGCCGCCGCAGTGGCTTTCTTT. This encodes CASAKEAAAVAFF.

The rearrangement uses TRBV7-2 and TRBJ2-1; TRBD1 is a possible D gene (6 bases). Germline-derived CDR1 and CDR2 are SGHTA and FQGNSA. Trimming left V 4 bases short and J 0 bases short, with 10 bases between. The CDR3 sequence is 15 residues long. The CDR3 DNA is TGTGCCAGCAGCTCCGGACAGAACTCCTACAATGAGCAGTTCTTC. The encoded protein is CASSSGQNSYNEQFF.

The rearrangement uses TRBV19 and TRBJ1-5, with D tentatively TRBD1 (6 bases). Germline-derived CDR1 and CDR2 are LNHDA and SQIVND (reference sequence). CDR3 length: 15 residues. With 11 bases removed from V and 7 bases from J, the gap between germline ends came to 24 bases. CDR3 sequence reads: CACLVGHGSKQPQHF. The DNA for the CDR3 is TGTGCCTGCCTCGTGGGACATGGCTCGAAACAGCCCCAGCATTTT. The full variable domain, in which reference TRBV19 and TRBJ1-5 provide the parts outside the CDR3, is DGGITQSPKYLFRKEGQNVTLSCEQNLNHDAMYWYRQDPGQGLRLIYYSQIVNDFQKGDIAEGYSVSREKKESFPLTVTSAQKNPTAFYLCACLVGHGSKQPQHFGDGTRLSIL.

This sequence joins TRBV5-4 and TRBJ1-4; TRBD1 is a possible D gene (6 bases). This CDR3 is 15 amino acids long. Germline V gene data show CDR1 as SGHNT and CDR2 as YYREEE (reference sequence). Trimming shortened V by 4 bases and J by 0 bases, and 10 bases separated the two germline ends. This chain's CDR3 is CASSRDRSTNEKLFF. The CDR3 DNA reads TGTGCCAGCAGCAGAGACAGGTCAACTAATGAAAAACTGTTTTTT.

The chain recombines TRBV10-3 with TRBJ1-6; 7 bases map to TRBD1. Germline V gives CDR1 ENHRY, CDR2 SYGVKD. The CDR3 has 12 amino acids. With V trimmed by 8 bases and J by 6 bases, 1 base remained unmatched. CDR3 sequence (DNA): TGTGCCATCGCAGGGGGTAATTCACCCCTCCACTTT. The encoded protein is CAIAGGNSPLHF.

This chain connects TRBV2 to TRBJ2-1; TRBD2 agrees at 12 bases. CDR1 is SNHLY and CDR2 is FYNNEI in the germline V gene. The CDR3 runs 17 residues. With V trimmed by 6 bases and J by 2 bases, 8 bases remained unmatched. For the CDR3, the DNA is TGTGCCAGCAGCTTAAGACTAGCGGGAGCCCCCTACAATGAGCAGTTCTTC. The encoded protein is CASSLRLAGAPYNEQFF.

V usage is TRBV18 and J usage is TRBJ2-7, with 10 bases fitting TRBD1. The CDR3 loop spans 13 amino acids. Germline V CDR1 and CDR2: KGHSH, LQKENI. J lost 4 bases, V lost 5 bases, and 2 bases had no gene match. CDR3 sequence: CASSGTGAYEQYF. The CDR3 DNA reads as TGTGCCAGCTCAGGGACAGGGGCGTACGAGCAGTACTTC.

This clone was seen only once. The chain employs TRBV28 and TRBJ2-1; 7 bases align to TRBD2. The CDR3 has 14 residues. CDR1 is MDHEN, CDR2 SYDVKM, per germline. V shed 6 bases, J shed 7 bases, and the junction held 9 bases outside the gene matches. The DNA of the CDR3 is TGTGCCAGCAGCAACCCCGGGACTATTAATGAGCAGTTCTTC. As protein: CASSNPGTINEQFF.

The sample holds one count of this clone. The chain combines TRBV27 with TRBJ2-5, with a possible D match to TRBD1 (6 bases). This CDR3 is 16 amino acids long. V lost 3 bases and J lost 4, with 18 bases in between. Germline loops: CDR1 MNHEY, CDR2 SMNVEV (reference sequence). CDR3 nucleotides: TGTGCCAGCAGTTTGGACGGAGCGGACAGCAGAGAGACCCAGTACTTC. This encodes CASSLDGADSRETQYF.

The chain combines TRBV24-1 with TRBJ2-3, with 7 bases identical to TRBD2. The CDR3 covers 15 residues. Germline CDR1 and CDR2: KGHDR and SFDVKD. Trimming cost V 4 bases and J 1 base; bases outside gene matches: 4. CDR3 nucleotides: TGTGCCACCAGTGACCCTACTAGCGGCACAGATACGCAGTATTTT. This encodes CATSDPTSGTDTQYF.

The V call is TRBV27, the J call TRBJ2-1; 7 bases match TRBD2. The CDR3 loop spans 16 amino acids. Trimming took 5 bases from V and 9 from J; bases not matched to a gene: 16. CDR1 is MNHEY and CDR2 is SMNVEV in the germline V gene (reference sequence). CDR3 in DNA: TGTGCCAGCAGTCCGAGACTGGGCGGGAGTTTAGGTGAGCAGTTCTTC. As protein: CASSPRLGGSLGEQFF.

The chain employs TRBV9 and TRBJ2-2; TRBD1 might be the D (6 bases). The CDR3 loop spans 13 amino acids. Germline values: CDR1 SGDLS, CDR2 YYNGEE. V lost 0 bases and J lost 8, with 8 bases in between. The CDR3 DNA follows: TGTGCCAGCAGCGTAGAGGGGGTAGGGGAGCTGTTTTTT. Protein sequence: CASSVEGVGELFF. The whole variable domain, filled in from reference TRBV9 and TRBJ2-2, reads DSGVTQTPKHLITATGQRVTLRCSPRSGDLSVYWYQQSLDQGLQFLIQYYNGEERAKGNILERFSAQQFPDLHSELNLSSLELGDSALYFCASSVEGVGELFFGEGSRLTVL.

This chain links TRBV27 with TRBJ1-1, with 12 nucleotides matching TRBD1. CDR3 size: 18 residues. CDR1 is MNHEY and CDR2 is SMNVEV in the germline V gene (reference sequence). Trimming removed 5 bases from V and 2 bases from J; junction bases left unmatched: 12. CDR3 nucleotide sequence: TGTGCCAGCAGTCGATCCGGGACAGGGGGCTTTCCCAACACTGAAGCTTTCTTT. This codes for CASSRSGTGGFPNTEAFF.

The CDR3 DNA follows: TGTGCCAGCAGCTCGGATTTCCAGGGCCGGGAGCAGTACTTC. Amino acid sequence: CASSSDFQGREQYF. The V gene is TRBV7-9, the J gene TRBJ2-7; TRBD1 might be the D (5 bases). Germline lookup yields CDR1 SEHNR and CDR2 FQNEAQ (reference sequence). This CDR3 comprises 14 residues. V was clipped by 4 bases and J by 7 bases, with 17 bases between them. The variable domain in full, with the rest retrieved from reference TRBV7-9 and TRBJ2-7, is DTGVSQNPRHKITKRGQNVTFRCDPISEHNRLYWYRQTLGQGPEFLTYFQNEAQLEKSRLLSDRFSAERPKGSFSTLEIQRTEQGDSAMYLCASSSDFQGREQYFGPGTRLTVT.